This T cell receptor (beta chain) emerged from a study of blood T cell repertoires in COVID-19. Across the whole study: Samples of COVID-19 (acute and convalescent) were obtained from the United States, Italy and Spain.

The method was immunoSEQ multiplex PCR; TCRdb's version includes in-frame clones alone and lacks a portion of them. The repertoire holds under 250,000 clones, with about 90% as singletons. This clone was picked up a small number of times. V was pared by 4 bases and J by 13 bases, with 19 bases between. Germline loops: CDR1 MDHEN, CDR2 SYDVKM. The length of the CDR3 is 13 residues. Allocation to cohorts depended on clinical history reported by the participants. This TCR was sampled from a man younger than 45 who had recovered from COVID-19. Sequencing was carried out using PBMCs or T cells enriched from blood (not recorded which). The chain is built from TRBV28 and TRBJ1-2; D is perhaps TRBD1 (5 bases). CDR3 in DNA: TGTGCCAGCAGTTCCGGGCCCCAGGGACTCTGCACCTTC. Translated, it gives CASSSGPQGLCTF.